This record looks at one TCR beta chain sequence and its context. TCRdb's table, derived via immunoSEQ multiplex PCR, lists solely in-frame clones and lacks some. The sample yields over 55,000 clones, 90% seen once. This sample was taken from a study of T cell changes during pregnancy in multiple sclerosis. The CDR3 is 15 residues long. V lost 7 bases and J lost 2; bases outside the gene matches: 4. Per germline, CDR1 LNHDA and CDR2 SQIVND (reference sequence). The source was peripheral blood, collected after pregnancy. This sequence originates from a female donor in good health, enrolled as a control in a pregnancy study. The chain has TRBV19 and TRBJ2-1, with TRBD2 matching over 11 bases. CDR3 DNA: TGTGCCAGTACCCATAGCGGGAGGGCCTACAATGAGCAGTTCTTC. Residues: CASTHSGRAYNEQFF.